A selection of T cell receptor beta chains follows, all from one sample in a study of cytomegalovirus exposure and HLA in healthy donors. The table came from immunoSEQ multiplex PCR; TCRdb's copy has only in-frame clones and leaves some out. The repertoire includes around 140,000 clones, about two thirds of them detected once, and 2% to 2.5% sits in the top ten. The specimen sequenced was PBMCs. The receptor source for this set is a woman aged 55-75 years in good health and CMV-seropositive. Each CDR3 is given with its conserved first and last residue. Each record gives: clone size, J gene, V gene, CDR3 protein. Clone sizes are given selectively: once, few, many, or a class where the clone is expanded.

- TRBJ2-1 TRBV5-4 CASSGGLAGSYNEQFF
- TRBJ2-3 TRBV19 CASSIGTGLGTDTQYF
- TRBJ2-3 TRBV4-1 CASSGASHSGRYTDTQYF
- TRBJ2-1 TRBV20-1 CSGRGPRGQFF
few TRBJ2-5 TRBV20-1 CSARESGTQYF
- TRBJ1-4 TRBV5-1 CASSAGTGAVALFF
- TRBJ1-5 TRBV5-6 CASSLGLGNQPQHF
- TRBJ1-1 TRBV10-1 CASSEGGTEAFF
few TRBJ2-3 TRBV7-7 CASSLTGKQDTQYF
- TRBJ2-1 TRBV7-9 CASSSSAGARNNEQFF
- TRBJ2-2 TRBV19 CASSSGQGKNTGELFF
- TRBJ1-2 TRBV6-5 CASTRGGQINYGYTF
few TRBJ1-1 TRBV6-1 CASRGGEAFF
- TRBJ2-3 TRBV5-4 CASSLKRAGGTDTQYF
- TRBJ1-5 TRBV28 CASSHGQRHQPQHF
- TRBJ1-1 TRBV19 CASSLEGRGAEAFF
- TRBJ2-5 TRBV28 CASSLWGRGETQYF
- TRBJ1-3 TRBV9 CASSVGSRVFSGNTIYF
- TRBJ1-1 TRBV7-9 CASSLGYLMNTEAFF
- TRBJ1-1 TRBV7-9 CASSLMTPMNTEAFF
- TRBJ1-1 TRBV6-5 CASSFRQGPTEAFF
- TRBJ1-1 TRBV7-2 CASSLPTTGTAEAFF
- TRBJ2-4 TRBV19 CASSMGGTSGRRDIQYF
- TRBJ2-5 TRBV5-4 CASSFGTSGRGQETQYF
few TRBJ2-3 TRBV5-6 CASSLGLAASTDTQYF
- TRBJ2-7 TRBV6-1 CASSGSGSVLGAYEQYF
few TRBJ2-7 TRBV30 CAWSEGTGGPYEQYF
- TRBJ2-1 TRBV10-2 CASRTSGAGEQFF
- TRBJ2-3 TRBV2 CASSDRGRASDTQYF
- TRBJ2-2 TRBV19 CASSVSQGSAGELFF
- TRBJ1-3 TRBV2 CASRRGAISGNTIYF